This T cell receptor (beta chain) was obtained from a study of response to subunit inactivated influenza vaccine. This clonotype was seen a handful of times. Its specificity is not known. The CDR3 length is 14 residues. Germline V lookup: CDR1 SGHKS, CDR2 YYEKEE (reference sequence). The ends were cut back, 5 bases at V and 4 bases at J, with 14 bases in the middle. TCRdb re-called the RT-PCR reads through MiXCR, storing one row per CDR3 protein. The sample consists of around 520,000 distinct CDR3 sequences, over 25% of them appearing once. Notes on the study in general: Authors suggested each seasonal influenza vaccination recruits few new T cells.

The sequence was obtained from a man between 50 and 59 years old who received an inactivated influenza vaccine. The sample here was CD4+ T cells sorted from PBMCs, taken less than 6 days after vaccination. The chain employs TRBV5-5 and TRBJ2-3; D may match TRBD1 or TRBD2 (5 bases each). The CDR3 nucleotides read TGTGCCAGCAGTTTGCAGGGAGTGCCAGATACGCAGTATTTT. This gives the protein CASSLQGVPDTQYF. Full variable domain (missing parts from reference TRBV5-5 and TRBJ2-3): DAGVTQSPTHLIKTRGQQVTLRCSPISGHKSVSWYQQVLGQGPQFIFQYYEKEERGRGNFPDRFSARQFPNYSSELNVNALLLGDSALYLCASSLQGVPDTQYFGPGTRLTVL.